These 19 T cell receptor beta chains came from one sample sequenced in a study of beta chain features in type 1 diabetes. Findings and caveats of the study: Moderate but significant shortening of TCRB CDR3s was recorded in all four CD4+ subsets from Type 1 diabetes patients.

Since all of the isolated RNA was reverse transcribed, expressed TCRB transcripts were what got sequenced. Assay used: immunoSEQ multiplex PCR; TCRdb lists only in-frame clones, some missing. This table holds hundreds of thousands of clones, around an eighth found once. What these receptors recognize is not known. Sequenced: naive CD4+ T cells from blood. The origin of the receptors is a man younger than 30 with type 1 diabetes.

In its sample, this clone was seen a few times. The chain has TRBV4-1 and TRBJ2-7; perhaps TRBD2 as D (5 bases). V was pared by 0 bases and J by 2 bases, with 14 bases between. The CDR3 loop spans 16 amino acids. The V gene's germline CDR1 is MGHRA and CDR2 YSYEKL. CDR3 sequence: CASSQEVVEAAYEQYF. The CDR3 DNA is TGCGCCAGCAGCCAAGAAGTAGTGGAGGCCGCCTACGAGCAGTACTTC.

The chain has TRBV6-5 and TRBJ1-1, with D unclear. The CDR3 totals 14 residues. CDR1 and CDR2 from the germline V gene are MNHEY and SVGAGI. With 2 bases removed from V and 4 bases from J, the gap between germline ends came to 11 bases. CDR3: CASSYERRSTEAFF. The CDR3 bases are TGTGCCAGCAGTTACGAACGAAGAAGCACTGAAGCTTTCTTT.

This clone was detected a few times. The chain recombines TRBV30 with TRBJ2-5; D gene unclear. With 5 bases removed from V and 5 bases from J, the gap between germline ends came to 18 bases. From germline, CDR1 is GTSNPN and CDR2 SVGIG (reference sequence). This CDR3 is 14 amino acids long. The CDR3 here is CAWVNGQFGETQYF. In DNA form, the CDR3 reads TGTGCCTGGGTCAACGGCCAATTTGGGGAGACCCAGTACTTC.

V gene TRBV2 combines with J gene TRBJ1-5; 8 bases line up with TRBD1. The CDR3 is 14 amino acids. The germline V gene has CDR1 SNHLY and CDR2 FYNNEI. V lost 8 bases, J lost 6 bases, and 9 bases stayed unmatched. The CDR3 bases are TGTGCCAGCGTGGGCCAGGGGGCGGGTCAGCCCCAGCATTTT. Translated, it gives CASVGQGAGQPQHF.

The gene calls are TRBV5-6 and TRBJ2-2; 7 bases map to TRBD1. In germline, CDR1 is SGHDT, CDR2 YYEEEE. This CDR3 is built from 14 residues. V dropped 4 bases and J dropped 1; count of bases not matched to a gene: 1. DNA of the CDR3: TGTGCCAGCAGCCGGACAGGGAACACCGGGGAGCTGTTTTTT. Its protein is CASSRTGNTGELFF.

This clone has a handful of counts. CDR3 protein: CASSQAGGDEKLFF. CDR3 nucleotide sequence: TGCGCCAGCAGCCAAGCAGGCGGAGATGAAAAACTGTTTTTT. The V gene is TRBV4-1, the J gene TRBJ1-4, with D hard to call. Trimming left V 1 base short and J 6 bases short, with 9 bases between. The germline CDR1 and CDR2 sequences are MGHRA and YSYEKL. The CDR3 consists of 14 residues.

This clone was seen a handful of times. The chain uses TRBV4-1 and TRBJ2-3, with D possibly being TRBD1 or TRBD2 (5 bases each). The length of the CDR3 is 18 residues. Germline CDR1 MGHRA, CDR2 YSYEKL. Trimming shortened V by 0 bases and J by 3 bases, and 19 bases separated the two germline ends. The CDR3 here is CASSQDRDRYSLTDTQYF. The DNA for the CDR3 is TGCGCCAGCAGCCAAGATAGGGACCGATATTCCCTTACAGATACGCAGTATTTT.

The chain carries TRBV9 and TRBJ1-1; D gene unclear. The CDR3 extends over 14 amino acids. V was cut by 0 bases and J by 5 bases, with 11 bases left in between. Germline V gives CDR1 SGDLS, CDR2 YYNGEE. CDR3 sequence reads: CASSVAHSATEAFF. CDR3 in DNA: TGTGCCAGCAGCGTAGCTCACAGTGCAACTGAAGCTTTCTTT.

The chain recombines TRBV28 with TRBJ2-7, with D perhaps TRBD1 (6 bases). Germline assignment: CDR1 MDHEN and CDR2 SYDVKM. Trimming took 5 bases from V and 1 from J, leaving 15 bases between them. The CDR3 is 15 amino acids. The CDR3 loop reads CASSPHRTVSYEQYF. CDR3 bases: TGTGCCAGCAGTCCCCACCGGACAGTTTCCTACGAGCAGTACTTC.

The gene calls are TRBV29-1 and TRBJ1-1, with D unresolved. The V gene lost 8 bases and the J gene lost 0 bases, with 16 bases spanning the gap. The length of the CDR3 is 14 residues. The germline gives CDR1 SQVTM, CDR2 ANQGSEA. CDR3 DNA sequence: TGCAGCTTCCGGAGGGTAGGGATGAACACTGAAGCTTTCTTT. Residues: CSFRRVGMNTEAFF. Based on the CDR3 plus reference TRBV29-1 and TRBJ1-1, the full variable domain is SAVISQKPSRDICQRGTSLTIQCQVDSQVTMMFWYRQQPGQSLTLIATANQGSEATYESGFVIDKFPISRPNLTFSTLTVSNMSPEDSSIYLCSFRRVGMNTEAFFGQGTRLTVV.

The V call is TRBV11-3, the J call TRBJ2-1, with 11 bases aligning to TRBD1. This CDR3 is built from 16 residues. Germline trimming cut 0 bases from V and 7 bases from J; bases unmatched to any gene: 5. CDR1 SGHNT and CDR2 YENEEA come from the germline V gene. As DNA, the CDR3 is TGTGCCAGCAGCTTAGATGTGGGACAGGGGGTGAATGAGCAGTTCTTC. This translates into CASSLDVGQGVNEQFF.

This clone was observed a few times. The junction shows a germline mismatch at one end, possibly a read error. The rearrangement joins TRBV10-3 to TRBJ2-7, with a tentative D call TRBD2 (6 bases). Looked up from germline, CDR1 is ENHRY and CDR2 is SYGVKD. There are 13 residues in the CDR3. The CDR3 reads CALSSGDSYEQYF. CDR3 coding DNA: TGTGCCCTCAGCTCGGGGGACTCCTACGAGCAGTACTTC.

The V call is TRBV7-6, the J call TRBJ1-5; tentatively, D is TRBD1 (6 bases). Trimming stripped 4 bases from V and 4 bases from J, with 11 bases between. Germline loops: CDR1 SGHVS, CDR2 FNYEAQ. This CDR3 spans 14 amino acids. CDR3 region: CASSSTTGNQPQHF. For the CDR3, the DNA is TGTGCCAGCAGCTCTACTACAGGGAATCAGCCCCAGCATTTT.

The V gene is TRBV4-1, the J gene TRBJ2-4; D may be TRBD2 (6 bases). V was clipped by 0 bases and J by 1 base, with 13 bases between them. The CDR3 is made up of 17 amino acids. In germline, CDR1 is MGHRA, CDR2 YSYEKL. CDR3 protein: CASSQDVGGKAKNIQYF. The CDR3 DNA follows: TGCGCCAGCAGCCAAGATGTAGGAGGGAAGGCCAAAAACATTCAGTACTTC.

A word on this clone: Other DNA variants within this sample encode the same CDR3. The CDR3 reads CSAAENTEAFF. The CDR3 DNA follows: TGCAGTGCCGCGGAGAACACTGAAGCTTTCTTT. This chain uses TRBV20-1 with TRBJ1-1; the D is unclear. Germline CDR1 is DFQATT and CDR2 is SNEGSKA (reference sequence). The CDR3 loop spans 11 amino acids. Between the trimmed V and J ends, which lost 6 bases and 1 base, there was a span of 6 bases.

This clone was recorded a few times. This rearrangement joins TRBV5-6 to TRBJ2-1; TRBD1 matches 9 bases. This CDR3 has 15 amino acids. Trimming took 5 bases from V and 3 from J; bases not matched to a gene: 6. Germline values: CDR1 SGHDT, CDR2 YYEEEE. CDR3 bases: TGTGCCAGCAGTCCCCTGACAGGGGGCTACAATGAGCAGTTCTTC. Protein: CASSPLTGGYNEQFF. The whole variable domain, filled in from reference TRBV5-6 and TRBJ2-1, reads DAGVTQSPTHLIKTRGQQVTLRCSPKSGHDTVSWYQQALGQGPQFIFQYYEEEERQRGNFPDRFSGHQFPNYSSELNVNALLLGDSALYLCASSPLTGGYNEQFFGPGTRLTVL.

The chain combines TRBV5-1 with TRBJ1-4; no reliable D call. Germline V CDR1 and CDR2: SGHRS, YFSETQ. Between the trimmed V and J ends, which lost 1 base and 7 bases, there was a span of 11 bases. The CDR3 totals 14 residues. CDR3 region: CASSLSGPAEKLFF. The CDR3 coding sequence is TGCGCCAGCAGCTTGAGTGGCCCAGCTGAAAAACTGTTTTTT.

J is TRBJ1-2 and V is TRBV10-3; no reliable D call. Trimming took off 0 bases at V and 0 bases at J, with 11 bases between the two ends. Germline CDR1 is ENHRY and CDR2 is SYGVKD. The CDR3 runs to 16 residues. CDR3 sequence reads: CAISESQSPANYGYTF. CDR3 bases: TGTGCCATCAGTGAGTCTCAGTCACCAGCTAACTATGGCTACACCTTC.

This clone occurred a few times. The CDR3 reads CASSMRDEQFF. Here the CDR3 DNA reads TGCGCCAGCAGCATGCGAGATGAGCAGTTCTTC. J is TRBJ2-1 and V is TRBV5-1; D uncertain. Germline CDR1 reads SGHRS; CDR2 reads YFSETQ. The CDR3 contains 11 residues. V was pared by 4 bases and J by 8 bases, with 7 bases between.